This T cell receptor beta chain was captured by sequencing in a study of blood T cell repertoires in COVID-19. Germline CDR1 and CDR2: MDHEN and SYDVKM. V was clipped by 3 bases and J by 3 bases, with 12 bases between them. There are 14 residues in the CDR3. Libraries were prepared by immunoSEQ multiplex PCR; TCRdb keeps only in-frame clonotypes and omits some of them. The sample holds roughly 230,000 clones; approximately 83% are singletons and the top ten take 5.5%. Sequencing input: peripheral blood. The chain employs TRBV28 and TRBJ2-7; D gene uncertain. This TCR was sampled from a human donor in a cohort sampled during active COVID-19. The CDR3 is CASSFLGSRYEQYF. Here the CDR3 DNA reads TGTGCCAGCAGTTTCCTCGGGTCCCGCTACGAGCAGTACTTC. The full variable domain, completed using reference TRBV28 and TRBJ2-7, is DVKVTQSSRYLVKRTGEKVFLECVQDMDHENMFWYRQDPGLGLRLIYFSYDVKMKEKGDIPEGYSVSREKKERFSLILESASTNQTSMYLCASSFLGSRYEQYFGPGTRLTVT.